The TCR beta chain under discussion was sequenced for a study of post-analysis software for immune sequencing data. At the level of the study: Multiple sclerosis in the patients followed relapsing-remitting, secondary progressive and progressive-relapsing courses. General study findings and limits: By F measure, strong co-clustering occurred among samples prepared in the same batch. Multiple sclerosis patients showed significantly lower normalized Chao1 diversity than controls did. There were roughly 5 TRBV segments more frequent in patients than controls, and TRBV5-6, TRBV5-1 and TRBV20-1 were among them.

cDNA libraries of TCR beta carried unique molecular identifiers. The authors obtained approximately 540,000 cDNA molecules from about 0.94 to 9.7 million T cells. TCRdb used MiXCR to reprocess the PCR reads, holding one entry per CDR3 protein. Of around 440,000 distinct CDR3 sequences in the sample, nearly 45% are singletons; the top ten hold about 12%. Germline lookup yields CDR1 SGHRS and CDR2 YFSETQ. V was pared by 4 bases and J by 3 bases, with 7 bases of the junction left unmatched. The CDR3 has 14 residues. This clonotype was seen a handful of times. Its matching antigen is unknown. Sample: blood. The chain employs TRBV5-1 and TRBJ2-7, with TRBD1 matching over 7 bases. The receptor was derived from a girl aged 10-17 years with multiple sclerosis. The CDR3 sequence is CASSTGTAYYEQYF. The DNA of the CDR3 is TGCGCCAGCAGCACCGGGACAGCATACTACGAGCAGTACTTC.